The TCR beta chain under discussion was sequenced for a study of T cells in Graves' hyperthyroidism and ophthalmopathy. Findings of the study overall: In validation, the model predicted ophthalmopathy. These predictions came a median about 6 months before onset.

The source material, RNA transcripts, was used to amplify TCR beta CDR3 regions. Primed by the HTBI set, a first-round RT-PCR was run on the TCR CDR3. MiXCR was run by TCRdb on the multiplex PCR reads, yielding one entry per CDR3 protein. Found here are about 700,000 distinct CDR3 sequences, around 13% of them singletons; the top ten hold roughly a tenth. Patients having uncontrolled infection, another autoimmune disease, pregnancy or lactation were not included. This clonotype was picked up a small number of times. Its matching antigen is unknown. Germline V gene lookup returns CDR1 LNHNV and CDR2 YYDKDF (reference sequence). V was trimmed by 1 base and J by 7 bases, leaving 11 bases between them. The CDR3 has 14 amino acids.

The clonotype was recovered from a woman aged 18-30 years with Graves' hyperthyroidism. This sequence joins TRBV15 and TRBJ2-1; D may be TRBD1 (6 bases). The specimen was blood. DNA of the CDR3: TGTGCCACCAGCAGAGTACTAGGGGGAAATGAGCAGTTCTTC. It codes for CATSRVLGGNEQFF.